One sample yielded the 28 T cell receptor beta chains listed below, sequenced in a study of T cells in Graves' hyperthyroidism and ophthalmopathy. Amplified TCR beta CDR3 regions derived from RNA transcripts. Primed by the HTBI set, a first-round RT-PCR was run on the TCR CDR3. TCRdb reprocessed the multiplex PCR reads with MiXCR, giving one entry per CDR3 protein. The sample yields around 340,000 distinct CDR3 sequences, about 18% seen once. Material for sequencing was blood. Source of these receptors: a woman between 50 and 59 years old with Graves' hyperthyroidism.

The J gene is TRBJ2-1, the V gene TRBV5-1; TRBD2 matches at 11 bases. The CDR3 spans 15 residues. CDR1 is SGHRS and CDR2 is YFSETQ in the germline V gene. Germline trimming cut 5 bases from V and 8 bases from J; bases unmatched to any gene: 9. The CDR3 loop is CASRPLAGDVDEQFF. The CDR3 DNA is TGCGCCAGCAGACCACTAGCGGGAGATGTAGATGAGCAGTTCTTC.

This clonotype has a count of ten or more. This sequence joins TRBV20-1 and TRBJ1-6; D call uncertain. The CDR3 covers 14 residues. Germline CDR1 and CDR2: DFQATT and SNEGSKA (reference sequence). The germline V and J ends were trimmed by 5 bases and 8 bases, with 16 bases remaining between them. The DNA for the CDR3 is TGCAGTGCTTCAGGCCAGGCGACTGATTCACCCCTCCACTTT. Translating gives CSASGQATDSPLHF.

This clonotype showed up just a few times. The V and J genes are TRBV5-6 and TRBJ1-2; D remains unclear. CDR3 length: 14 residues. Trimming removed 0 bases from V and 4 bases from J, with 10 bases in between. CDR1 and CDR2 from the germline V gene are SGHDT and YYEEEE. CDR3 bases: TGTGCCAGCAGCTTGGGGATGGCGGTCTATGGCTACACCTTC. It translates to CASSLGMAVYGYTF. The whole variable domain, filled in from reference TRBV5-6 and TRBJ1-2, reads DAGVTQSPTHLIKTRGQQVTLRCSPKSGHDTVSWYQQALGQGPQFIFQYYEEEERQRGNFPDRFSGHQFPNYSSELNVNALLLGDSALYLCASSLGMAVYGYTFGSGTRLTVV.

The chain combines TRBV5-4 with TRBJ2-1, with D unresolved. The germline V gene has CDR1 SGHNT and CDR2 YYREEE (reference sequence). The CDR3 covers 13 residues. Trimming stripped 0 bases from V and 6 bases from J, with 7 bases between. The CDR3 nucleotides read TGTGCCAGCAGCTTGGACCAACTCAATGAGCAGTTCTTC. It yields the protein CASSLDQLNEQFF.

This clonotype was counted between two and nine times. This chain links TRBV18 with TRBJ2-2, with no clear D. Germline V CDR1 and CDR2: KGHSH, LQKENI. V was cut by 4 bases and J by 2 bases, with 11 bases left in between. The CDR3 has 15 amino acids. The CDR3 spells CASSLTRSNTGELFF. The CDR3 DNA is TGTGCCAGCTCACTCACTCGGAGCAACACCGGGGAGCTGTTTTTT.

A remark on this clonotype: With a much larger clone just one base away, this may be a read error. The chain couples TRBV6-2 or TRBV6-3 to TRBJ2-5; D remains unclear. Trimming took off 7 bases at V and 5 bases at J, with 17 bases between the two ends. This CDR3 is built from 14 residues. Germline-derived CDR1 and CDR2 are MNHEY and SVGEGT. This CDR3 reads CASNPTGVRETQYF. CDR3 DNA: TGTGCCAGCAATCCAACGGGTGTCCGGGAGACCCAGTACTTC.

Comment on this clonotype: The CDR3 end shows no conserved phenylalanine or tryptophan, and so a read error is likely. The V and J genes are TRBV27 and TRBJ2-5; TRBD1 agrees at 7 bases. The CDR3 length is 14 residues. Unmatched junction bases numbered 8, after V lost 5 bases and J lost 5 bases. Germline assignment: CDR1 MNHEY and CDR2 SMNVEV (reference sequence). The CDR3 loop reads CASSLSGTAETQYV. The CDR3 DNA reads TGTGCCAGCAGTCTCTCCGGGACAGCGGAGACCCAGTACGTC.

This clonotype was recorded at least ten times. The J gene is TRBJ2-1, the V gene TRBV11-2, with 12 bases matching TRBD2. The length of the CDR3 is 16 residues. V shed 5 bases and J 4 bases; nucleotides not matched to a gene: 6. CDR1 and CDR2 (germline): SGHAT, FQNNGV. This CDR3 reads CASSPGGLAGYNEQFF. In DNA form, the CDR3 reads TGTGCCAGCAGCCCCGGAGGACTAGCGGGATACAATGAGCAGTTCTTC.

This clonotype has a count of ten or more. The chain's CDR3 is CAIRTDRGQETQYF. For the CDR3, the DNA is TGTGCCATCAGGACCGACAGGGGGCAGGAGACCCAGTACTTC. The V call is TRBV10-3, the J call TRBJ2-5; 10 bases map to TRBD1. After removal of 6 bases from V and 5 bases from J, the junction contained 6 bases not matched to a gene. Germline CDR1 is ENHRY and CDR2 is SYGVKD. The CDR3 has 14 residues.

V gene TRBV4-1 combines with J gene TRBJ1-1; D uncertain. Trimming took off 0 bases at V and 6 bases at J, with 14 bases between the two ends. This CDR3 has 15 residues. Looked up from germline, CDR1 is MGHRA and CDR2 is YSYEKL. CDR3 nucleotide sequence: TGCGCCAGCAGCCAAGAGGTCCTGGCGGTCCCTGAAGCTTTCTTT. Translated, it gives CASSQEVLAVPEAFF.

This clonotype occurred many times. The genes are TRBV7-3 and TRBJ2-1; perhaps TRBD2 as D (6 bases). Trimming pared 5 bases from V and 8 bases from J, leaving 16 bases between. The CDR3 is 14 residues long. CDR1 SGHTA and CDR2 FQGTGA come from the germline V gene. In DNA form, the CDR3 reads TGTGCCAGCAGCGCCCAGACCGGGGGTTATGAGCAGTTCTTC. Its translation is CASSAQTGGYEQFF.

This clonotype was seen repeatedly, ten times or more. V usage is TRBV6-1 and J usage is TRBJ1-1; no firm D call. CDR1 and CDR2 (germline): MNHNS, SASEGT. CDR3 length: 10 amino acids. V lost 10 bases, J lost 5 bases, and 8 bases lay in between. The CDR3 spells CATTGTEAFF. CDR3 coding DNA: TGTGCCACCACGGGGACTGAAGCTTTCTTT.

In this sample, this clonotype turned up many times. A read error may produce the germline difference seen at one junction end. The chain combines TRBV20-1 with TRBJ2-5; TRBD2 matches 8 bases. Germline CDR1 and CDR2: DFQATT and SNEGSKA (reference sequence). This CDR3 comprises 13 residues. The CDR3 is CSDRAGVKETQYF. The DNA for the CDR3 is TGCAGTGATAGAGCGGGAGTCAAGGAGACCCAGTACTTC.

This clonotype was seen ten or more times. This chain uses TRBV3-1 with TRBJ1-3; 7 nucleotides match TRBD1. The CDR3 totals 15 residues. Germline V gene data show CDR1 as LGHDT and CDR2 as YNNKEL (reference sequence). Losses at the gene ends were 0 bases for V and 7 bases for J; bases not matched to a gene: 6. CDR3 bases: TGTGCCAGCAGCCAAGACCTCGGGACAGCCAACACCATATATTTT. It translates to CASSQDLGTANTIYF.

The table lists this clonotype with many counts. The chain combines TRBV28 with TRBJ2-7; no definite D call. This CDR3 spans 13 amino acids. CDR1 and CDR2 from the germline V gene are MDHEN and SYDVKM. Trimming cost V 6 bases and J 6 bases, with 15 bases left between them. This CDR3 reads CASRLGQISEQYF. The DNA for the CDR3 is TGTGCCAGCAGGCTTGGCCAGATATCCGAGCAGTACTTC.

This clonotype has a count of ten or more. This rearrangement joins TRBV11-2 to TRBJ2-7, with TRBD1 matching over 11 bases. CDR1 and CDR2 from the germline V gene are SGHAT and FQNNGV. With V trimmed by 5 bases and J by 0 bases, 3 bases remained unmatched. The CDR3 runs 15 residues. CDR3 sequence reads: CASSVGTGGSYEQYF. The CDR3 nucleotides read TGTGCCAGCAGCGTCGGGACAGGGGGCTCCTACGAGCAGTACTTC.

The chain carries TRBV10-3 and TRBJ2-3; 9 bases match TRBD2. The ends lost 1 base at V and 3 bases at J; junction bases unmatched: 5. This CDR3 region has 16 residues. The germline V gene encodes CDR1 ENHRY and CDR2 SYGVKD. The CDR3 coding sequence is TGTGCCATCAGTGAGTTGCGGGGGGGGGGAACAGATACGCAGTATTTT. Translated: CAISELRGGGTDTQYF.

CDR3 residues: CASSFTTSVDAYEQYF. The CDR3 DNA follows: TGTGCCAGCAGTTTCACGACTAGCGTCGACGCCTACGAGCAGTACTTC. The chain uses TRBV6-1 and TRBJ2-7; 8 bases agree with TRBD2. The germline V gene encodes CDR1 MNHNS and CDR2 SASEGT. The V gene end was trimmed by 5 bases and the J gene end by 2 bases; junction bases not matched to a gene: 11. The CDR3 loop spans 16 amino acids.

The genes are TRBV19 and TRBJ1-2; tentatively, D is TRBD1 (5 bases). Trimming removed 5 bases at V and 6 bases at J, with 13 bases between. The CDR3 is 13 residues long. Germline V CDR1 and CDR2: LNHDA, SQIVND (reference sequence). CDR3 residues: CASSFPWGDGYTF. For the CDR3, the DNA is TGTGCCAGTAGTTTTCCTTGGGGGGATGGCTACACCTTC.

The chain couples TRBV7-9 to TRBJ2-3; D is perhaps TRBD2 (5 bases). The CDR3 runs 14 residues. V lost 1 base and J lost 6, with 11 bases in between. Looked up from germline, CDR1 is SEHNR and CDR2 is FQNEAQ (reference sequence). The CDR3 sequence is CASSLGTSWDTQYF. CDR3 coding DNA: TGTGCCAGCAGCTTAGGGACTTCCTGGGATACGCAGTATTTT.

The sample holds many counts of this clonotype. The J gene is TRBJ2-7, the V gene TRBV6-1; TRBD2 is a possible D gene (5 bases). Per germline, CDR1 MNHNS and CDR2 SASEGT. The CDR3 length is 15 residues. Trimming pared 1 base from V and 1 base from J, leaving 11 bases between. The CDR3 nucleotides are TGTGCCAGCAGTGAAGTGGGGAGTATGTCCTACGAGCAGTACGTC. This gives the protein CASSEVGSMSYEQYV.

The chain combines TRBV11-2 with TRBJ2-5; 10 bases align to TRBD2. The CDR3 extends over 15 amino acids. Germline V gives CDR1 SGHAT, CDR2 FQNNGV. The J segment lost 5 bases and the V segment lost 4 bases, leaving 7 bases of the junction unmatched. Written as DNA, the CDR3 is TGTGCCAGCAGCTGCCCACTAGCGGGGCGGGAGACCCAGTACTTC. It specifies CASSCPLAGRETQYF.

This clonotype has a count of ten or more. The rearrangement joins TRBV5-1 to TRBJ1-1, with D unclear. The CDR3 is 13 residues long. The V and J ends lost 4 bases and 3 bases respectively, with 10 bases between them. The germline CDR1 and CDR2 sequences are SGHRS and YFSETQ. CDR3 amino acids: CASSPARDTEAFF. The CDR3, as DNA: TGCGCCAGCAGCCCCGCGCGGGACACTGAAGCTTTCTTT.

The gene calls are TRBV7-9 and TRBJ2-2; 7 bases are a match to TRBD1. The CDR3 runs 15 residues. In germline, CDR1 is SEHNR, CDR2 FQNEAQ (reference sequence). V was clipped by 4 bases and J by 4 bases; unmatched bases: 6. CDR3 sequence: CASSWDRLGTGELFF. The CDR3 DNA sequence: TGTGCCAGCAGCTGGGACAGATTGGGCACCGGGGAGCTGTTTTTT.

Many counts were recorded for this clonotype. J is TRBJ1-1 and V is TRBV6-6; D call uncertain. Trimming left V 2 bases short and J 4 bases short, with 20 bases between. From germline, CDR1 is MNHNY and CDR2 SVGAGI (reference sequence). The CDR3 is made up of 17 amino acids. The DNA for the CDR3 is TGTGCCAGCAGTTACACGAAGACGCCCCTAGGGAGCACTGAAGCTTTCTTT. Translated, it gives CASSYTKTPLGSTEAFF.

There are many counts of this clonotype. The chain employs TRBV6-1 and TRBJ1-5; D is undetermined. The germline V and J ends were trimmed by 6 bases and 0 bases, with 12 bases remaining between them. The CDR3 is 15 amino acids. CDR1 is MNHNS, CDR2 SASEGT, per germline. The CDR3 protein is CASRRTRDSNQPQHF. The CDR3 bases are TGTGCCAGCAGAAGAACCAGAGATAGCAATCAGCCCCAGCATTTT.

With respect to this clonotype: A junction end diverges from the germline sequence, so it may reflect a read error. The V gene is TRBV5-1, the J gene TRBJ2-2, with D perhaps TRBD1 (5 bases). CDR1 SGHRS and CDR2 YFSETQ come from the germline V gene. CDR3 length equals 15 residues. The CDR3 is CASSFIKGDTGELFF. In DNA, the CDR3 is TGTGCCAGCAGCTTCATAAAAGGGGACACCGGGGAGCTGTTTTTT.

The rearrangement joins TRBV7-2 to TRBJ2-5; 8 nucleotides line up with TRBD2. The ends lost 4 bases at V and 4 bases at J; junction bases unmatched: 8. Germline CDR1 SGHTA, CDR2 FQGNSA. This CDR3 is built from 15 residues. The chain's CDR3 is CASSSRGGLGETQYF. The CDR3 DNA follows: TGTGCCAGCAGCTCTCGGGGGGGCCTGGGAGAGACCCAGTACTTC.